One sample yielded the 8 T cell receptor beta chains listed below, sequenced in a study of blood T cell repertoires in COVID-19. Profiling relied on immunoSEQ multiplex PCR, and the TCRdb table lists in-frame clones only, not all of them. There are 70,000 to 75,000 clones in the sample; 79% occur only once, and about 25% lies in the top ten. The sample consisted of peripheral blood. The source of these receptors is a man aged 60 to 75 with active or convalescent COVID-19.

This rearrangement joins TRBV3-1 (or the pseudogene TRBV3-2) to TRBJ1-2; no clear D. The CDR3 length is 12 residues. Germline V CDR1 and CDR2: LGHDT, YNNKEL (reference sequence). V gave up 3 bases and J gave up 5 bases, with 7 bases separating them. DNA for the CDR3: TGTGCCAGCAGCCAGGGCACTTATGGCTACACCTTC. Its translation is CASSQGTYGYTF.

This clone showed up just a few times. The rearrangement joins TRBV2 to TRBJ2-3, with 10 nucleotides matching TRBD2. The CDR3 covers 17 residues. The germline gives CDR1 SNHLY, CDR2 FYNNEI. V lost 5 bases and J lost 2; bases outside the gene matches: 10. The DNA of the CDR3 is TGTGCCAGCAGTCGTAGCGGGGGGCCTAGAAACACAGATACGCAGTATTTT. Its protein is CASSRSGGPRNTDTQYF.

V gene TRBV7-8 combines with J gene TRBJ1-4; D might be TRBD1 (5 bases). Looked up from germline, CDR1 is SGHVS and CDR2 is FQNEAQ. The CDR3 extends over 16 amino acids. V lost 2 bases and J 1 base, leaving 11 bases between the germline ends. CDR3 in DNA: TGTGCCAGCAGCTTATTGGCAGGGCAAACTAATGAAAAACTGTTTTTT. This translates into CASSLLAGQTNEKLFF.

The chain uses TRBV7-3 and TRBJ2-3, with a tentative D call TRBD1 (5 bases). Between the trimmed V and J ends, which lost 5 bases and 3 bases, there was a span of 9 bases. The CDR3 sequence is 13 residues long. Germline lookup yields CDR1 SGHTA and CDR2 FQGTGA. CDR3 protein: CASSATDTDTQYF. The CDR3 bases are TGTGCCAGCAGCGCGACAGATACAGATACGCAGTATTTT.

V usage is TRBV7-2 and J usage is TRBJ2-3, with TRBD2 identical over 10 bases. The germline V gene encodes CDR1 SGHTA and CDR2 FQGNSA. The junction had 7 bases not matched to a gene; V was cut back by 1 base and J by 0 bases. The CDR3 length is 18 residues. The CDR3 region is CASSLVASGGLSTDTQYF. The CDR3 DNA reads TGTGCCAGCAGCTTAGTTGCTAGCGGGGGCCTTAGCACAGATACGCAGTATTTT.

The V call is TRBV5-6, the J call TRBJ1-6; D is possibly TRBD1 (5 bases). The CDR3 loop spans 16 amino acids. CDR1 SGHDT and CDR2 YYEEEE come from the germline V gene. The ends were cut back, 0 bases at V and 0 bases at J, with 7 bases in the middle. In nucleotides, the CDR3 is TGTGCCAGCAGCTTGGACAGGAGCTCCTATAATTCACCCCTCCACTTT. This encodes CASSLDRSSYNSPLHF. The complete variable domain, with remaining parts taken from reference TRBV5-6 and TRBJ1-6, reads DAGVTQSPTHLIKTRGQQVTLRCSPKSGHDTVSWYQQALGQGPQFIFQYYEEEERQRGNFPDRFSGHQFPNYSSELNVNALLLGDSALYLCASSLDRSSYNSPLHFGNGTRLTVT.

This clone has only one observation. The J gene is TRBJ1-4, the V gene TRBV28, with 8 bases fitting TRBD1. With V trimmed by 6 bases and J by 0 bases, 3 bases remained unmatched. From germline, CDR1 is MDHEN and CDR2 SYDVKM. The CDR3 has 15 residues. In DNA, the CDR3 is TGTGCCAGCAGGGGACAGGACGCAACTAATGAAAAACTGTTTTTT. This codes for CASRGQDATNEKLFF.

The chain links TRBV10-2 to TRBJ2-5; 8 bases are a match to TRBD2. This CDR3 region has 14 residues. From germline, CDR1 is WSHSY and CDR2 SAAADI. With V trimmed by 4 bases and J by 1 base, 2 bases remained unmatched. The CDR3 nucleotides are TGCGCCAGCAGTGCGGGGGGGCCCCAAGAGACCCAGTACTTC. Protein product: CASSAGGPQETQYF.